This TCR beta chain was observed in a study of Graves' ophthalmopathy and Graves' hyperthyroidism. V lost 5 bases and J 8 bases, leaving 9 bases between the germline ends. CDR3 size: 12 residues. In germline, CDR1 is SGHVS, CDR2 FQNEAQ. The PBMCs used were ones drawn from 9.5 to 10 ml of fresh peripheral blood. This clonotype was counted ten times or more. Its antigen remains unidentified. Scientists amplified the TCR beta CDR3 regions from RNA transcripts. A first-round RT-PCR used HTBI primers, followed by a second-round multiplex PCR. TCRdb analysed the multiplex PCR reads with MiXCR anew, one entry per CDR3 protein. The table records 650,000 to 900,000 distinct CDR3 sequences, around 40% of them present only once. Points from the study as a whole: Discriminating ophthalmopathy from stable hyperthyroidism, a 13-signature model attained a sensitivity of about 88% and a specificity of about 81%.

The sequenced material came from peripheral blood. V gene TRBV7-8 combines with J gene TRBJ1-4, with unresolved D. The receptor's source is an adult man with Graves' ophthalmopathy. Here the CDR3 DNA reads TGTGCCAGCAGCCCCGATGACGAAAAACTGTTTTTT. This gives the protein CASSPDDEKLFF.